This T cell receptor beta chain was sequenced during a study of control samples from healthy donors and cancer patients. Germline values: CDR1 SGHKS, CDR2 YYEKEE (reference sequence). The CDR3 runs to 16 residues. J was trimmed by 7 bases and V by 2 bases; bases with no gene match: 7. Assay: immunoSEQ multiplex PCR; the TCRdb copy retains only in-frame clones and omits some. The table records roughly 76,000 clones, 80% to 95% of them present only once. The V and J genes are TRBV5-5 and TRBJ2-1; 12 bases map to TRBD2. The sequenced sample was PBMCs. This TCR was sampled from a woman between 40 and 55 years old with lung cancer. The CDR3 nucleotides read TGTGCCAGCAGCTTAGGACTAGCGGGGTGGGAAAATGAGCAGTTCTTC. The encoded protein is CASSLGLAGWENEQFF.